This TCR beta chain was profiled in a study of shared clonotypes between healthy human individuals. The data were produced by immunoSEQ multiplex PCR, yet TCRdb's version contains in-frame clones alone and is incomplete. The data contain under 550,000 clones, almost 97% of them singletons. V was pared by 7 bases and J by 0 bases, with 12 bases between. Germline CDR1 SEHNR, CDR2 FQNEAQ (reference sequence). The CDR3 contains 14 residues. The sequenced sample was naive CD4+ T cells sorted from blood. The subset was: CD45RA+ positively selected. The chain has TRBV7-9 and TRBJ1-1; tentatively, D is TRBD1 (6 bases). This TCR was sampled from a woman aged 25 to 39 in good health. CDR3 protein: CASTVQGMNTEAFF. CDR3 coding DNA: TGTGCCAGCACCGTACAGGGCATGAACACTGAAGCTTTCTTT.